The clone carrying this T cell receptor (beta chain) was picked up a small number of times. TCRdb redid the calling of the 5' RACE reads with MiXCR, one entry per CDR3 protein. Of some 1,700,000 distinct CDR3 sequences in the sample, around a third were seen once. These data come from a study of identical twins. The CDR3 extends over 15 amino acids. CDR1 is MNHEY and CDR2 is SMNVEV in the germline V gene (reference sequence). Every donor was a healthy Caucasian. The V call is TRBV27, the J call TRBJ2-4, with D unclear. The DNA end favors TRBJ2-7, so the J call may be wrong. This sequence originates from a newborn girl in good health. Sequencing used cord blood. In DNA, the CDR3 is TGTGCCAGCAGTTTGGGCGGTACCAGGTCCTACGAGCAGTACTTC. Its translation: CASSLGGTRSYEQYF.